The 5 T cell receptor beta chains reported below all come from one sample, sequenced in a study of blood T cell repertoires in COVID-19. Repertoires were generated with immunoSEQ multiplex PCR, while TCRdb's copy carries only in-frame clones and drops some. The sample carries approximately 160,000 clones, approximately 81% recorded once. What was sequenced was PBMCs or T cells enriched from blood (not recorded which). All receptors come from a woman aged 50 to 60 who had recovered from COVID-19.

The chain combines TRBV12-3 or TRBV12-4 with TRBJ1-1; 7 bases agree with TRBD1. With V trimmed by 8 bases and J by 3 bases, 3 bases remained unmatched. This CDR3 has 12 residues. CDR3 DNA sequence: TGTGCCAGCGGACAGGTTTACACTGAAGCTTTCTTT. Translating it yields CASGQVYTEAFF.

CDR3 DNA: TGTGCCAGCAGCCAGTCAGGGATGTCTAGCACAGATACGCAGTATTTT. It encodes CASSQSGMSSTDTQYF. This chain uses TRBV11-2 with TRBJ2-3; TRBD1 might be the D (5 bases). Per the germline V gene, CDR1 is SGHAT and CDR2 is FQNNGV. This CDR3 region has 16 residues. With 5 bases removed from V and 0 bases from J, the gap between germline ends came to 15 bases.

This rearrangement joins TRBV5-6 to TRBJ1-5, with D uncertain. Germline-derived CDR1 and CDR2 are SGHDT and YYEEEE. The V gene lost 0 bases and the J gene lost 5 bases, with 6 bases spanning the gap. This CDR3 spans 13 amino acids. This CDR3 reads CASSLGTYQPQHF. In nucleotides, the CDR3 is TGTGCCAGCAGCTTGGGCACTTATCAGCCCCAGCATTTT.

The table lists this clone with a count of one. V gene TRBV5-4 combines with J gene TRBJ1-2, with D perhaps TRBD1 (6 bases). CDR3 length equals 13 residues. Germline CDR1 and CDR2: SGHNT and YYREEE (reference sequence). The V gene lost 3 bases and the J gene lost 8 bases, with 14 bases spanning the gap. The CDR3 DNA is TGTGCCAGCAGCTGGACAGAGACGGGGGGCTACACCTTC. Its translation: CASSWTETGGYTF.

The J gene is TRBJ2-4, the V gene TRBV27; D perhaps matches TRBD1 (6 bases). Germline CDR1 reads MNHEY; CDR2 reads SMNVEV (reference sequence). Trimming stripped 6 bases from V and 4 bases from J, with 13 bases between. There are 14 residues in the CDR3. CDR3 loop: CASRLQGPKNIQYF. The CDR3 DNA follows: TGTGCCAGCAGACTACAGGGCCCGAAAAACATTCAGTACTTC.